Ten or more counts support the clone carrying this T cell receptor (beta chain). Antigen specificity is unknown. Unique molecular identifiers were incorporated during preparation of the TCRbeta library. TCRdb redid the calling of the PCR reads with MiXCR, one entry per CDR3 protein. The sample has around 31,000 distinct CDR3 sequences, about 6.8% seen once; the top ten hold around 27%. This record comes from a study of T-cell reconstitution after alpha-beta-depleted transplantation in children. General observations from the study: A year had passed since transplant, and T-cell counts and diversity by then came mostly from newly produced T cells. Reportedly, only several hundred clones from non-depleted graft cells drove alpha-beta T-cell counts at about two months. At day 60, the high TCRbeta diversity found in some patients originated from recipient T cells and thymic progenitors that had survived.

Deletions cut 0 bases from V and 4 bases from J, with 16 bases between. The CDR3 loop spans 16 amino acids. From germline, CDR1 is MNHEY and CDR2 SVGAGI. The source of this sequence is a child younger than two who had a stem cell transplant for acute myeloid leukemia, so the T cells may come from the graft donor. V is TRBV6-5 and J is TRBJ2-7, with D maybe TRBD2 (5 bases). The sequenced sample was peripheral blood, obtained 60 days after TCRalphabeta/CD19-depleted stem cell transplant. The CDR3 coding sequence is TGTGCCAGCAGTTACTCCCGGGATCTTCTCCCTTACGAGCAGTACTTC. As protein: CASSYSRDLLPYEQYF.